In its sample, the clone carrying this TCR beta chain was seen many times. The antigen remains unidentified. Amplified TCR beta CDR3 regions came from RNA transcripts. A set of HTBI primers served as the primers for a first-round RT-PCR of the TCR CDR3. TCRdb re-derived calls from the multiplex PCR reads in MiXCR, one entry per CDR3 protein. This table has about 290,000 distinct CDR3 sequences, about a sixth appearing once. Patients with ophthalmopathy all had a Clinical Activity Score of at least 3, a NOSPECS grade of at least 4 and duration under 3 months. The study based diagnoses on clinical symptoms, serum thyroxine and TRAb, thyroid ultrasound and orbital computed tomography. The source of the sample is a study of T cells in Graves' hyperthyroidism and ophthalmopathy. This CDR3 is built from 15 residues. Between the trimmed V and J ends, which lost 0 bases and 3 bases, there was a span of 15 bases. The germline gives CDR1 DFQATT, CDR2 SNEGSKA (reference sequence).

Whole-study results and caveats: Most clonotypes expanded in thyroid above 0.001 were likewise present in blood.

Material for sequencing was blood. The chain combines TRBV20-1 with TRBJ2-7, with D uncertain. The TCR was taken from a woman aged 55-69 years with Graves' ophthalmopathy. The chain's CDR3 is CSARDYGSIGYEQYF. The CDR3 DNA follows: TGCAGTGCTAGAGATTATGGATCGATCGGCTACGAGCAGTACTTC.